The present T cell receptor (beta chain) was sequenced within a study of shared clonotypes between healthy human individuals. Sequenced by immunoSEQ multiplex PCR; TCRdb stores in-frame clones only, minus some. The repertoire has 2 million to 3 million clones, over 85% of them found once; the top ten carry roughly 0.36%. Per the germline V gene, CDR1 is KGHSH and CDR2 is LQKENI. The CDR3 is made up of 17 amino acids. The V and J ends lost 3 bases and 3 bases, in that order; junction bases with no gene match: 9. The gene calls are TRBV18 and TRBJ2-7, with 12 positions matching TRBD2. The sequenced sample consisted of naive CD4+ T cells from PBMCs. Subset noted: CD45RA+ positively selected. The receptor was derived from a man aged 18 to 29 in good health. Some clones in this sample may be carry-over from other donors' samples. For the CDR3, the DNA is TGTGCCAGCTCACCGGCTAGCGGGAGGGCGGATCTCTACGAGCAGTACTTC. Amino acid sequence: CASSPASGRADLYEQYF.